This T cell receptor beta chain appears in the sequencing data of a study of neoadjuvant nivolumab and ipilimumab in lung cancer. Assay: immunoSEQ multiplex PCR; the TCRdb copy retains only in-frame clones and omits some. The table lists 25,000 to 35,000 clones, roughly 90% of them singletons, with approximately 2.1% in the top ten. The sequence was obtained from an adult with non-small cell lung cancer. The sequencing here drew on peripheral blood, taken after neoadjuvant nivolumab, alone or with ipilimumab, at or shortly before surgery.

CDR3 sequence: CSSWLTDTQYF. CDR3 in DNA: TGCAGTTCGTGGTTGACAGATACGCAGTATTTT. The genes are TRBV20-1 and TRBJ2-3; D gene ambiguous. Trimming took off 8 bases at V and 3 bases at J, with 9 bases between the two ends. Germline V gives CDR1 DFQATT, CDR2 SNEGSKA (reference sequence). This CDR3 has 11 residues.